The 18 T cell receptor beta chains in this list originate from one sample, sequenced in a study of technical replicates of blood from a handful of donors. Data came from immunoSEQ multiplex PCR; TCRdb stores just in-frame clones and leaves some out. The table includes roughly 82,000 clones, just over 90% detected once. Material for sequencing was T cells isolated from PBMCs. The source of these receptors is a human donor in good health.

The V gene is TRBV6-6, the J gene TRBJ2-1, with D unclear. This CDR3 is built from 16 residues. Trimming cost V 0 bases and J 0 bases, with 9 bases left between them. The V gene's germline CDR1 is MNHNY and CDR2 SVGAGI (reference sequence). CDR3 in DNA: TGTGCCAGCAGTTACTCGACCAGGTCCTCCTACAATGAGCAGTTCTTC. It codes for CASSYSTRSSYNEQFF.

CDR3 bases: TGTGCCAGCAGCCACAAGCGGGGGGGGGATACGCAGTATTTT. As protein: CASSHKRGGDTQYF. The chain uses TRBV14 and TRBJ2-3; 10 bases map to TRBD2. Germline CDR1 and CDR2: SGHDN and FVKESK. V trimming: 3 bases; J trimming: 6 bases; junction bases outside the gene matches: 3. This CDR3 is 14 amino acids long.

The chain links TRBV15 to TRBJ2-5; maybe TRBD2 (5 bases). With 5 bases removed from V and 3 bases from J, the gap between germline ends came to 13 bases. CDR3 size: 14 residues. Germline lookup yields CDR1 LNHNV and CDR2 YYDKDF (reference sequence). As DNA, the CDR3 is TGTGCCACCAGCGGTGAGGGCGGAGAAGAGACCCAGTACTTC. It is translated as CATSGEGGEETQYF.

The chain recombines TRBV19 with TRBJ2-6, with TRBD2 identical over 9 bases. Germline CDR1 LNHDA, CDR2 SQIVND (reference sequence). J was trimmed by 1 base and V by 5 bases; bases with no gene match: 6. The length of the CDR3 is 17 residues. The CDR3 DNA reads as TGTGCCAGTAGTCGGACTAGCGCTCTGTCTGGGGCCAACGTCCTGACTTTC. Translating gives CASSRTSALSGANVLTF.

The V and J genes are TRBV2 and TRBJ1-5; 10 bases are shared with TRBD1. Trimming cost V 6 bases and J 6 bases; bases outside gene matches: 8. The germline CDR1 and CDR2 sequences are SNHLY and FYNNEI. The CDR3 sequence is 15 residues long. This chain's CDR3 is CASSIRQGAGQPQHF. Here the CDR3 DNA reads TGTGCCAGCAGCATCCGACAGGGGGCCGGTCAGCCCCAGCATTTT.

This sequence joins TRBV15 and TRBJ2-2; a possible D gene is TRBD2 (5 bases). The CDR3 is 16 amino acids. Germline V gives CDR1 LNHNV, CDR2 YYDKDF (reference sequence). V was shortened by 5 bases and J by 4 bases, with 17 bases between the two germline ends. This chain's CDR3 is CATSFEGLFITGELFF. Written as DNA, the CDR3 is TGTGCCACCAGCTTTGAGGGCCTATTCATCACCGGGGAGCTGTTTTTT.

The V call is TRBV5-1, the J call TRBJ2-1; TRBD1 aligns across 7 bases. Germline V gene sequence: CDR1 SGHRS, CDR2 YFSETQ. This CDR3 has 14 residues. The V segment lost 0 bases and the J segment 9 bases; nucleotides outside the gene matches: 6. The CDR3 DNA follows: TGCGCCAGCAGCTTGGGACAGGGTTTTGCTGAGCAGTTCTTC. Translated: CASSLGQGFAEQFF.

The chain recombines TRBV28 with TRBJ2-5; 9 bases match TRBD2. Germline V gene sequence: CDR1 MDHEN, CDR2 SYDVKM. The CDR3 contains 16 residues. V was clipped by 10 bases and J by 5 bases; unmatched bases: 17. The CDR3 loop is CAIGWTSEGDKETQYF. The DNA of the CDR3 is TGTGCCATCGGCTGGACTAGCGAAGGTGATAAGGAGACCCAGTACTTC.

V and J are TRBV6-5 and TRBJ2-1; D might be TRBD2 (6 bases). CDR1 and CDR2 (germline): MNHEY, SVGAGI. Trimming took off 7 bases at V and 14 bases at J, with 21 bases between the two ends. This CDR3 is built from 13 residues. CDR3: CASTQTGWTTKFF. The CDR3 DNA sequence: TGTGCCAGCACCCAAACGGGCTGGACTACTAAGTTCTTC.

This chain links TRBV6-4 with TRBJ1-2, with TRBD1 identical over 7 bases. CDR1 is MRHNA and CDR2 is SNTAGT in the germline V gene. The CDR3 is 14 residues long. After removal of 3 bases from V and 4 bases from J, the junction contained 5 bases not matched to a gene. CDR3 DNA sequence: TGTGCCAGCAGTGAGGGGACAGCTCTCTATGGCTACACCTTC. Its translation: CASSEGTALYGYTF.

The V and J genes are TRBV7-9 and TRBJ2-7; no reliable D call. V lost 5 bases, J lost 2 bases, and 10 bases lay in between. CDR3 length: 13 residues. Looked up from germline, CDR1 is SEHNR and CDR2 is FQNEAQ (reference sequence). This CDR3 is CASSVIATYEQYF. CDR3 coding DNA: TGTGCCAGCAGCGTTATAGCTACCTACGAGCAGTACTTC.

Comment on this clone: One end of the junction is discordant with germline, which a read error may explain. This chain links TRBV5-1 with TRBJ2-7; 7 bases fit TRBD2. The CDR3 has 13 residues. Per the germline V gene, CDR1 is SGHRS and CDR2 is YFSETQ. The CDR3 coding sequence is TGCGCCAGCACCTTGTACCGCGGGGGAGAGCAGTACTTC. Translated: CASTLYRGGEQYF.

V usage is TRBV30 and J usage is TRBJ2-2; D may be TRBD1 (6 bases). Trimming removed 2 bases at V and 4 bases at J, with 11 bases between. In germline, CDR1 is GTSNPN, CDR2 SVGIG (reference sequence). The CDR3 contains 14 residues. CDR3 DNA sequence: TGTGCCTGGAGTCAGGGACACTTCACCGGGGAGCTGTTTTTT. It codes for CAWSQGHFTGELFF.

The genes are TRBV15 and TRBJ2-5; 10 bases map to TRBD2. V was pared by 0 bases and J by 2 bases, with 6 bases of the junction left unmatched. The germline V gene encodes CDR1 LNHNV and CDR2 YYDKDF (reference sequence). The CDR3 runs 17 residues. The CDR3 DNA reads TGTGCCACCAGCAGAGATGGTAATAGCGGGGGGCAAGAGACCCAGTACTTC. Its translation is CATSRDGNSGGQETQYF.

V and J are TRBV28 and TRBJ1-1; D call uncertain. Per the germline V gene, CDR1 is MDHEN and CDR2 is SYDVKM. The CDR3 is 12 amino acids. V was trimmed by 5 bases and J by 4 bases, leaving 8 bases between them. CDR3 in amino acids: CASSDTVTEAFF. DNA of the CDR3: TGTGCCAGCAGTGACACGGTCACTGAAGCTTTCTTT.

The chain joins TRBV25-1 to TRBJ1-1; possibly TRBD1 for D (5 bases). CDR1 and CDR2 from the germline V gene are MGHDK and SYGVNS. The CDR3 totals 15 residues. V was shortened by 4 bases and J by 4 bases, with 16 bases between the two germline ends. CDR3 coding DNA: TGTGCCAGCAGTGGTCTTTCAGGGATGGTCACTGAAGCTTTCTTT. Protein sequence: CASSGLSGMVTEAFF. The variable domain in full, with the rest retrieved from reference TRBV25-1 and TRBJ1-1, is EADIYQTPRYLVIGTGKKITLECSQTMGHDKMYWYQQDPGMELHLIHYSYGVNSTEKGDLSSESTVSRIRTEHFPLTLESARPSHTSQYLCASSGLSGMVTEAFFGQGTRLTVV.

The J gene is TRBJ2-7, the V gene TRBV19, with TRBD2 matching over 11 bases. The V gene end was trimmed by 6 bases and the J gene end by 3 bases; junction bases not matched to a gene: 4. Germline V lookup: CDR1 LNHDA, CDR2 SQIVND (reference sequence). The CDR3 length is 14 residues. The CDR3 DNA is TGTGCCAGTAGAGCTAGCGGGGGGATCTACGAGCAGTACTTC. Translating gives CASRASGGIYEQYF.

This clone came up once. V usage is TRBV6-6 and J usage is TRBJ1-5; 11 bases agree with TRBD1. V gave up 8 bases and J gave up 1 base; unmatched junction bases: 7. This CDR3 comprises 16 residues. The germline V gene encodes CDR1 MNHNY and CDR2 SVGAGI (reference sequence). The CDR3 spells CASGPGQGGSNQPQHF. Written as DNA, the CDR3 is TGTGCCAGCGGTCCGGGACAGGGGGGGAGCAATCAGCCCCAGCATTTT.